This T cell receptor (beta chain) was sequenced for a study of blood T cell repertoires in COVID-19. Background on the study: PBMCs, B-cell-depleted T cells, or T cells provided the cDNA or gDNA that made up the material.

Germline CDR1 and CDR2: MGHRA and YSYEKL. The CDR3 contains 18 residues. V gave up 4 bases and J gave up 4 bases; unmatched junction bases: 11. Original handling: Estimation of nucleated cell counts relied on the amplification of reference gene primers. Some clones are missing from TCRdb's copy, which holds only in-frame ones; the method was immunoSEQ multiplex PCR. That table is the source of V, J and clone size, and D and trimming were worked out from the DNA. The table includes about 140,000 clones, more than 80% detected once. The specimen was peripheral blood. The J gene is TRBJ2-5, the V gene TRBV4-1, with TRBD2 identical over 14 bases. This TCR was sampled from a woman aged 80 or older with acute or convalescent COVID-19. CDR3 amino acids: CASSLLWTSGGLRETQYF. The CDR3 nucleotides are TGCGCCAGCAGCCTCTTATGGACTAGCGGGGGGCTCAGAGAGACCCAGTACTTC.